The clone carrying this T cell receptor (beta chain) has at least ten counts. The V and J ends lost 1 base and 7 bases respectively, with 15 bases between them. Germline CDR1 SGHRS, CDR2 YFSETQ. This CDR3 has 15 residues. Unique molecular identifiers featured in how the TCRbeta library was prepared. MiXCR, applied by TCRdb to the PCR reads, yields one record per CDR3 protein. This table has a few hundred thousand distinct CDR3 sequences, over 9.5% appearing once. The data derive from a study of T-cell reconstitution after alpha-beta-depleted transplantation in children. The J gene is TRBJ2-1, the V gene TRBV5-1, with D possibly TRBD1 on 5 matching bases. The TCR was taken from a boy younger than two with acute myeloid leukemia, due to receive a stem cell transplant. This specimen was PBMCs, taken before TCRalphabeta/CD19-depleted stem cell transplant. The chain's CDR3 is CASSLTPSRANEQFF. The DNA for the CDR3 is TGCGCCAGCAGCTTGACCCCTTCCAGGGCAAATGAGCAGTTCTTC.